The clone carrying this T cell receptor (beta chain) has ten or more counts. No antigen is known for it. Amplification targeted TCR beta CDR3 regions from RNA transcripts. First-round RT-PCR of the TCR CDR3 relied on the HTBI primer set. One entry per CDR3 protein results from TCRdb running MiXCR on the multiplex PCR reads. The sample contains around 350,000 distinct CDR3 sequences, just under 25% of which appear only once. The data are from a study of T cells in Graves' hyperthyroidism and ophthalmopathy. Notes on the study in general: In blood, most of the thyroid clonotypes expanded above 0.001 were also present. A 13 V-J signature model discriminated ophthalmopathy versus stable hyperthyroidism.

This CDR3 contains 14 residues. V trimming: 6 bases; J trimming: 6 bases; junction bases outside the gene matches: 8. CDR1 is SNHLY, CDR2 FYNNEI, per germline. Sequenced: blood. The clonotype comes from a man aged 45-60 years with Graves' hyperthyroidism. The gene calls are TRBV2 and TRBJ2-7; 10 nucleotides line up with TRBD1. Here the CDR3 DNA reads TGTGCCAGCAGCGGGACAGGGGTTATCCGCGAGCAGTACTTC. This sequence encodes CASSGTGVIREQYF.